One sample yielded the 31 T cell receptor beta chains listed below, sequenced in a study of monozygotic twins with inflammatory bowel disease. TCRdb re-called the 5' RACE reads; every CDR3 protein appears as one record, without DNA. This sample lists 190,000 or so distinct CDR3 sequences; its ten largest clones have roughly 1.5%. Sequenced: blood. All receptors derive from a human donor with ulcerative colitis or Crohn's disease, or a healthy co-twin of an affected twin (not recorded which).

V and J are TRBV7-9 and TRBJ2-5; TCRdb proposes TRBD1, but this gene call is untestable without DNA. CDR1 is SEHNR and CDR2 is FQNEAQ in the germline V gene (reference sequence). This CDR3 comprises 13 residues. This chain's CDR3 is CASSPRGPETQYF.

The chain recombines TRBV5-4 with TRBJ1-3; TCRdb calls TRBD1, which cannot be checked without DNA. This CDR3 has 15 amino acids. Per the germline V gene, CDR1 is SGHNT and CDR2 is YYREEE (reference sequence). CDR3 residues: CASSLEGAAGNTIYF.

The chain's CDR3 is CASTSRRTNTEAFF. The chain has TRBV12-3 or TRBV12-4 and TRBJ1-1. The CDR3 sequence is 14 residues long.

The chain couples TRBV12-3 or TRBV12-4 to TRBJ1-5; TCRdb proposes TRBD1, but this gene call is untestable without DNA. The length of the CDR3 is 14 residues. CDR3 amino acids: CASSLQGNNQPQHF.

The genes are TRBV5-4 and TRBJ1-1; TCRdb indicates TRBD1, and absent DNA this call remains unverified. Germline V gives CDR1 SGHNT, CDR2 YYREEE (reference sequence). The CDR3 spans 14 residues. The CDR3 reads CASSRGGGGTEAFF.

This chain links TRBV6-5 with TRBJ2-3; the TRBD2 assignment by TCRdb is unverifiable without DNA. Germline CDR1 is MNHEY and CDR2 is SVGAGI. The CDR3 is made up of 17 amino acids. The CDR3 sequence: CASSYSGLAGVVDTQYF.

The J gene is TRBJ1-1, the V gene TRBV29-1. The germline gives CDR1 SQVTM, CDR2 ANQGSEA. The CDR3 sequence is 16 residues long. The CDR3 loop reads CSASPGVPPIYTEAFF.

J is TRBJ1-6 and V is TRBV3-1; TCRdb returns TRBD1, unconfirmable since there is no DNA. The CDR3 extends over 14 amino acids. Germline CDR1 is LGHDT and CDR2 is YNNKEL (reference sequence). The CDR3: CASSQHTGVAPLHF.

The chain joins TRBV12-3 or TRBV12-4 to TRBJ2-7. The CDR3 loop spans 13 amino acids. The CDR3 sequence is CASSLGRNYEQYF.

This chain links TRBV2 with TRBJ2-5; TCRdb proposes TRBD1, but this gene call is untestable without DNA. CDR1 is SNHLY and CDR2 is FYNNEI in the germline V gene. The CDR3 has 11 residues. The CDR3 loop reads CASNRQGTQYF.

CDR3 region: CASSSQGDEQFF. V usage is TRBV5-1 and J usage is TRBJ2-1; checking the TCRdb D call of TRBD1 is not possible without DNA. This CDR3 spans 12 amino acids. The germline CDR1 and CDR2 sequences are SGHRS and YFSETQ.

V usage is TRBV18 and J usage is TRBJ1-1; TCRdb's assignment of TRBD1 cannot be checked, as there is no DNA. This CDR3 comprises 16 residues. CDR1 KGHSH and CDR2 LQKENI come from the germline V gene. The CDR3 protein is CASSPRTGGAGTEAFF.

The genes are TRBV24-1 and TRBJ1-2; TCRdb lists TRBD1, though no DNA is available to test this call. This CDR3 is 15 amino acids long. Germline V lookup: CDR1 KGHDR, CDR2 SFDVKD. CDR3 in amino acids: CATSDPAGEGDGYTF.

The rearrangement uses TRBV5-4 and TRBJ2-2; TCRdb returns TRBD2, unconfirmable since there is no DNA. Germline lookup yields CDR1 SGHNT and CDR2 YYREEE (reference sequence). The CDR3 is made up of 15 amino acids. Here the CDR3 reads CASSFLGGRSGELFF. The variable domain in full, with the rest retrieved from reference TRBV5-4 and TRBJ2-2, is ETGVTQSPTHLIKTRGQQVTLRCSSQSGHNTVSWYQQALGQGPQFIFQYYREEENGRGNFPPRFSGLQFPNYSSELNVNALELDDSALYLCASSFLGGRSGELFFGEGSRLTVL.

The V gene is TRBV12-3 or TRBV12-4, the J gene TRBJ1-3. CDR3 length: 12 residues. The CDR3: CASSLVGNTIYF.

The chain carries TRBV5-6 and TRBJ1-5. CDR3 length: 15 residues. Germline assignment: CDR1 SGHDT and CDR2 YYEEEE. CDR3 in amino acids: CASSLWGSSNQPQHF.

V usage is TRBV4-2 and J usage is TRBJ2-2; TCRdb gives TRBD1 as the D gene, but with no DNA this cannot be confirmed. The germline V gene has CDR1 LGHNA and CDR2 YNFKEQ. CDR3 length: 15 residues. CDR3: CASSPGQQGSGELFF.

The chain joins TRBV12-3 or TRBV12-4 to TRBJ1-3; TCRdb's D call of TRBD1 is untestable without DNA. The CDR3 totals 17 residues. CDR3 in amino acids: CASSFPSGTPSGNTIYF.

The rearrangement uses TRBV20-1 and TRBJ2-1; TCRdb's D call of TRBD2 is untestable without DNA. Per germline, CDR1 DFQATT and CDR2 SNEGSKA (reference sequence). The CDR3 has 14 residues. The CDR3 sequence is CSARPAGLYNEQFF.

The V gene is TRBV4-1, the J gene TRBJ1-1. CDR1 and CDR2 from the germline V gene are MGHRA and YSYEKL. This CDR3 spans 12 amino acids. CDR3 region: CASSPDSSEAFF.

The chain combines TRBV29-1 with TRBJ1-1; TCRdb names TRBD1, which stays unverified in the absence of DNA. Looked up from germline, CDR1 is SQVTM and CDR2 is ANQGSEA. The CDR3 length is 13 residues. The CDR3 is CSVETGGSTEAFF.

This CDR3 reads CATSKGPEAFF. This chain connects TRBV27 to TRBJ1-1. This CDR3 spans 11 amino acids. Germline V gene data show CDR1 as MNHEY and CDR2 as SMNVEV (reference sequence).

This chain uses TRBV24-1 with TRBJ1-1. CDR1 is KGHDR and CDR2 is SFDVKD in the germline V gene. The CDR3 consists of 13 residues. The CDR3 here is CATTFGPNTEAFF.

The rearrangement links TRBV11-3 to TRBJ2-3; TCRdb outputs TRBD2, but without DNA this stays unchecked. CDR3 size: 17 residues. CDR1 and CDR2 (germline): SGHNT, YENEEA. The CDR3: CASSAGLAGGPTDTQYF.

The rearrangement joins TRBV20-1 to TRBJ2-5; TCRdb calls TRBD2, which cannot be checked without DNA. CDR3 length: 12 residues. Germline assignment: CDR1 DFQATT and CDR2 SNEGSKA (reference sequence). The CDR3: CSVGPRRETQYF.

The chain combines TRBV19 with TRBJ1-1; the D call of TRBD1 rests on TCRdb alone, since no DNA is present to check it. Germline CDR1 and CDR2: LNHDA and SQIVND (reference sequence). The CDR3 totals 16 residues. This chain's CDR3 is CATKGARQGSNTEAFF.

The chain links TRBV24-1 to TRBJ2-1. Germline lookup yields CDR1 KGHDR and CDR2 SFDVKD. CDR3 length: 15 residues. CDR3 sequence reads: CATSDVGGSYNEQFF.

The chain carries TRBV5-5 and TRBJ1-3; the D call from TCRdb, TRBD1, cannot be confirmed without DNA. Germline V lookup: CDR1 SGHKS, CDR2 YYEKEE (reference sequence). The CDR3 loop spans 14 amino acids. CDR3 loop: CASSLEQGANTIYF.

CDR3 in amino acids: CASRTTPARAGPGNEQFF. The chain recombines TRBV21-1 with TRBJ2-1; TCRdb lists TRBD1, though no DNA is available to test this call. TRBV21-1 corresponds to a pseudogene. There are 18 residues in the CDR3.

V and J are TRBV12-3 or TRBV12-4 and TRBJ2-2; TCRdb's assignment of TRBD1 cannot be checked, as there is no DNA. This CDR3 is built from 15 residues. This CDR3 reads CASSLRAINTGELFF.

The V and J genes are TRBV29-1 and TRBJ1-2. CDR3 length equals 11 residues. Germline V gives CDR1 SQVTM, CDR2 ANQGSEA. CDR3 in amino acids: CSVELNYGYTF.